The 16 T cell receptor beta chains presented below share a single source sample, sequenced in a study of CD8+CD57+ T cells in acquired aplastic anemia. In patients chosen for sequencing, flow cytometry had shown CD8+CD57+ cell expansion. Genomic DNA constituted the template upon which TCR beta VDJ and CDR3 profiling was performed. TCRdb re-derived calls from the reads in MiXCR, one entry per CDR3 protein. The sample records some 200,000 distinct CDR3 sequences, around three fifths being singletons. Sequencing used sorted CD4+, CD8+, or CD8+CD57+ T cells (not recorded which) from PBMCs. The receptor set was obtained from a human donor with aplastic anemia.

This clonotype turned up a few times. This chain connects TRBV2 to TRBJ1-6, with D perhaps matching TRBD1 (6 bases). Germline V gives CDR1 SNHLY, CDR2 FYNNEI. The CDR3 runs 11 residues. The V end lost 6 bases, the J end lost 11 bases, and 8 bases lay between the germline ends. CDR3 bases: TGTGCCAGCAGACAGGGACCACCCCTCCACTTT. Its protein is CASRQGPPLHF.

The chain carries TRBV2 and TRBJ2-2; 9 bases agree with TRBD1. The CDR3 extends over 14 amino acids. Germline assignment: CDR1 SNHLY and CDR2 FYNNEI. Unmatched junction bases numbered 2, after V lost 4 bases and J lost 5 bases. CDR3 nucleotide sequence: TGTGCCAGCAGTGCCGACAGGGGGACCGGGGAGCTGTTTTTT. It is translated as CASSADRGTGELFF.

This clonotype has more than one count but fewer than ten. The rearrangement uses TRBV15 and TRBJ2-7; unclear D gene. The germline V gene encodes CDR1 LNHNV and CDR2 YYDKDF (reference sequence). The CDR3 loop spans 15 amino acids. Trimming left V 0 bases short and J 3 bases short, with 12 bases between. The CDR3 DNA follows: TGTGCCACCAGCAGAGATCGGGCAACAAGCTACGAGCAGTACTTC. Translated, it gives CATSRDRATSYEQYF.

V is TRBV24-1 and J is TRBJ2-1; unclear D gene. Trimming left V 3 bases short and J 4 bases short, with 15 bases between. Germline CDR1 KGHDR, CDR2 SFDVKD. The CDR3 runs to 16 residues. CDR3 residues: CATSDRFRSNYNEQFF. In DNA form, the CDR3 reads TGTGCCACCAGTGATCGTTTCAGATCCAATTACAATGAGCAGTTCTTC.

V gene TRBV7-2 combines with J gene TRBJ2-7; the match to TRBD2 covers 10 bases. Germline CDR1 reads SGHTA; CDR2 reads FQGNSA. Trimming at V came to 3 bases and at J to 0 bases, leaving 5 bases not matched to a gene. The CDR3 is made up of 16 amino acids. The CDR3 DNA is TGTGCCAGCAGCTTCCCCGGGACTAGCGTCTCCTACGAGCAGTACTTC. Protein product: CASSFPGTSVSYEQYF.

This clonotype was seen once. The J gene is TRBJ2-2, the V gene TRBV20-1; D possibly corresponds to TRBD2 (6 bases). CDR3 length equals 13 residues. V lost 3 bases and J lost 5, with 10 bases in between. The germline V gene has CDR1 DFQATT and CDR2 SNEGSKA (reference sequence). The CDR3: CSARSGRTGELFF. CDR3 nucleotides: TGCAGTGCTAGGTCGGGGAGGACCGGGGAGCTGTTTTTT.

The chain employs TRBV5-1 and TRBJ1-5; tentatively, D is TRBD1 (5 bases). Germline CDR1 SGHRS, CDR2 YFSETQ. This CDR3 comprises 15 residues. Trimming took off 4 bases at V and 4 bases at J, with 15 bases between the two ends. This CDR3 reads CASSVSGNLNQPQHF. The CDR3, as DNA: TGCGCCAGCAGCGTGTCAGGGAATCTTAATCAGCCCCAGCATTTT.

The CDR3 DNA is TGCGCCAGCAGTGTATTTCTCGTGGGGGGGGACACAGATACGCAGTATTTT. Protein sequence: CASSVFLVGGDTDTQYF. V usage is TRBV10-2 and J usage is TRBJ2-3; TRBD2 aligns across 7 bases. Germline V lookup: CDR1 WSHSY, CDR2 SAAADI. The ends lost 4 bases at V and 2 bases at J; junction bases unmatched: 12. The CDR3 runs 17 residues.

In DNA form, the CDR3 reads TGCGCCAGCAGCCTCTCCGGGACTCCCGGATACGAGCAGTACTTC. Amino acid sequence: CASSLSGTPGYEQYF. This sequence joins TRBV5-1 and TRBJ2-7; the D gene is possibly TRBD2 (6 bases). Germline CDR1 reads SGHRS; CDR2 reads YFSETQ. This CDR3 is 15 amino acids long. Trimming took 4 bases from V and 4 from J, leaving 18 bases between them.

The chain combines TRBV7-2 with TRBJ2-7, with D unresolved. V lost 2 bases to trimming and J lost 4 bases, with 12 bases between them. Germline V lookup: CDR1 SGHTA, CDR2 FQGNSA. The CDR3 sequence is 14 residues long. CDR3 in amino acids: CASSLLQEMYEQYF. DNA for the CDR3: TGTGCCAGCAGCTTACTTCAGGAGATGTACGAGCAGTACTTC.

This chain connects TRBV29-1 to TRBJ1-2; perhaps TRBD1 as D (5 bases). Germline V lookup: CDR1 SQVTM, CDR2 ANQGSEA. The CDR3 is 15 amino acids. The V end lost 0 bases, the J end lost 4 bases, and 15 bases lay between the germline ends. Written as DNA, the CDR3 is TGCAGCGTTGAAGATCTTCAAGGGCAGGGCTATGGCTACACCTTC. It codes for CSVEDLQGQGYGYTF.

This sequence joins TRBV7-9 and TRBJ2-7; D perhaps matches TRBD1 (7 bases). From germline, CDR1 is SEHNR and CDR2 FQNEAQ (reference sequence). V was pared by 5 bases and J by 6 bases, with 17 bases between. The CDR3 loop spans 14 amino acids. CDR3 protein: CASSPPQGGSEQYF. In DNA, the CDR3 is TGTGCCAGCAGCCCGCCGCAGGGGGGCTCCGAGCAGTACTTC.

The chain uses TRBV5-1 and TRBJ1-1, with 11 bases fitting TRBD1. J lost 2 bases, V lost 4 bases, and 4 bases had no gene match. CDR3 size: 15 residues. Germline lookup yields CDR1 SGHRS and CDR2 YFSETQ. CDR3 sequence: CASSEGQGANTEAFF. CDR3 nucleotides: TGCGCCAGCAGCGAAGGACAGGGGGCAAACACTGAAGCTTTCTTT.

The chain couples TRBV5-1 to TRBJ1-6; 11 bases are a match to TRBD1. Germline CDR1 is SGHRS and CDR2 is YFSETQ. CDR3 length equals 15 residues. With 2 bases clipped from V and 10 bases from J, the junction kept 5 bases outside the gene matches. The CDR3 DNA follows: TGCGCCAGCAGCTTAAAGGGACAGGGGGGGTCACCCCTCCACTTT. The encoded protein is CASSLKGQGGSPLHF.

V gene TRBV3-1 combines with J gene TRBJ2-7; TRBD2 is a possible D gene (5 bases). Trimming shortened V by 8 bases and J by 6 bases, and 11 bases separated the two germline ends. Per germline, CDR1 LGHDT and CDR2 YNNKEL (reference sequence). The CDR3 runs to 11 residues. CDR3 sequence: CASEGQGEQYF. Written as DNA, the CDR3 is TGTGCCAGCGAGGGCCAAGGCGAGCAGTACTTC.

This clonotype was counted a few times. V is TRBV7-9 and J is TRBJ1-2; no reliable D call. Germline CDR1 SEHNR, CDR2 FQNEAQ (reference sequence). V was trimmed by 3 bases and J by 8 bases, leaving 10 bases between them. The CDR3 covers 12 residues. The CDR3 DNA follows: TGTGCCAGCAGCTTTTCGGAAATGGGCTACACCTTC. Translating gives CASSFSEMGYTF.